The source of this TCR beta chain is a study of blood T cell repertoires in COVID-19. Across the whole study: The origin of the acute and convalescent COVID-19 samples was the United States, Italy and Spain.

Only one count was recorded for this clone. Per the authors' pipeline: Amplification of reference gene primers was used by the study to estimate nucleated cell counts. The table came from immunoSEQ multiplex PCR; TCRdb's copy has only in-frame clones and leaves some out. V and J calls and clone size are given by that table; D and trimming were obtained from the DNA. The sample lists some 110,000 clones; approximately 85% were seen once. The source is a man aged 35-49 years with acute or convalescent COVID-19. The sample consisted of peripheral blood.

As DNA, the CDR3 is TGTGCCAGCAGTTTACTGACAGGGGTCCAGTACTTC. It specifies CASSLLTGVQYF. This chain links TRBV28 with TRBJ2-7; 8 nucleotides line up with TRBD1. The germline gives CDR1 MDHEN, CDR2 SYDVKM. CDR3 size: 12 residues. With 2 bases clipped from V and 10 bases from J, the junction kept 4 bases outside the gene matches.